Following are 18 T cell receptor beta chains from one sample sequenced in a study of T-cell reconstitution after alpha-beta-depleted transplantation in children. Preparation of the TCRbeta library was carried out with unique molecular identifiers. Using its own MiXCR run on the PCR reads, TCRdb lists one record per CDR3 protein. The sample gives 780,000 or so distinct CDR3 sequences, roughly 15% of which show up once; about 5% is in the top ten. Sequencing used PBMCs, mostly from graft donor cells, obtained 360 days after TCRalphabeta/CD19-depleted stem cell transplant. The origin of the receptors is a male patient between 10 and 17 years old who had a stem cell transplant for acute lymphoblastic leukemia, so the T cells may come from the graft donor.

This clonotype occurred a few times. The V and J genes are TRBV19 and TRBJ2-7; 8 bases agree with TRBD2. The CDR3 loop spans 15 amino acids. Trimming cost V 4 bases and J 0 bases; bases outside gene matches: 5. Germline lookup yields CDR1 LNHDA and CDR2 SQIVND (reference sequence). CDR3 sequence (DNA): TGTGCCAGTAGTAGCCGGGGGGGCCACTCCTACGAGCAGTACTTC. It codes for CASSSRGGHSYEQYF.

This clonotype occurred a few times. The chain combines TRBV5-1 with TRBJ2-1, with TRBD1 matching over 8 bases. This CDR3 region has 14 residues. The V segment lost 0 bases and the J segment 14 bases; nucleotides outside the gene matches: 10. Germline V lookup: CDR1 SGHRS, CDR2 YFSETQ. The DNA for the CDR3 is TGCGCCAGCAGCTTGGTCCCGGGACAGGAAATGGAGTTCTTC. Translation: CASSLVPGQEMEFF.

This clonotype was found many times. V and J are TRBV5-1 and TRBJ2-3; 9 bases agree with TRBD2. The germline V gene has CDR1 SGHRS and CDR2 YFSETQ. The length of the CDR3 is 14 residues. J gave up 3 bases and V 4 bases, and 3 bases lay outside the gene matches. This chain's CDR3 is CASSESGRTDTQYF. The CDR3 DNA reads as TGCGCCAGCAGCGAAAGCGGGAGGACAGATACGCAGTATTTT.

The table lists this clonotype with a few counts. The chain is built from TRBV27 and TRBJ1-1; no firm D call. The CDR3 is made up of 15 amino acids. Germline lookup yields CDR1 MNHEY and CDR2 SMNVEV (reference sequence). The V end lost 5 bases, the J end lost 1 base, and 14 bases lay between the germline ends. CDR3: CASSPWRASNTEAFF. The CDR3 region has the DNA TGTGCCAGCAGTCCGTGGCGGGCCTCGAACACTGAAGCTTTCTTT.

V usage is TRBV24-1 and J usage is TRBJ2-1; D is possibly TRBD2 (5 bases). With 4 bases removed from V and 13 bases from J, the gap between germline ends came to 16 bases. This CDR3 is 13 amino acids long. The germline V gene has CDR1 KGHDR and CDR2 SFDVKD. CDR3 loop: CATSEMRAAEQFF. In DNA form, the CDR3 reads TGTGCCACCAGTGAGATGAGGGCGGCAGAACAGTTCTTC.

V is TRBV29-1 and J is TRBJ2-2; 12 bases are shared with TRBD1. Losses at the gene ends were 7 bases for V and 3 bases for J; bases not matched to a gene: 6. The CDR3 has 15 amino acids. Germline V gene lookup returns CDR1 SQVTM and CDR2 ANQGSEA. CDR3 nucleotides: TGCAGCGCCACCGGGACAGGGGGCTACACCGGGGAGCTGTTTTTT. Translated, it gives CSATGTGGYTGELFF.

This chain connects TRBV7-9 to TRBJ1-2; the D gene is possibly TRBD1 (6 bases). CDR3 length equals 15 residues. Germline V gene lookup returns CDR1 SEHNR and CDR2 FQNEAQ (reference sequence). Trimming removed 1 base from V and 10 bases from J, with 19 bases in between. The CDR3 nucleotides read TGTGCCAGCAGCTTAGTAGTCCGGGACACAGATCTCTACACCTTC. Its translation is CASSLVVRDTDLYTF.

J is TRBJ2-3 and V is TRBV20-1; D not resolved. CDR1 DFQATT and CDR2 SNEGSKA come from the germline V gene (reference sequence). The CDR3 spans 13 residues. V was pared by 7 bases and J by 1 base, with 12 bases between. CDR3 in amino acids: CSVPIRGTDTQYF. The CDR3 nucleotides read TGCAGTGTCCCGATAAGGGGCACAGATACGCAGTATTTT.

Comment on this clonotype: One end of the junction varies from germline; a read error may be responsible. V gene TRBV5-1 combines with J gene TRBJ2-7; 8 nucleotides agree with TRBD2. Germline CDR1 SGHRS, CDR2 YFSETQ. This CDR3 has 14 amino acids. This CDR3 reads CASRPGTRSFEQYF. The DNA for the CDR3 is TGCGCCAGCAGGCCCGGGACTAGATCCTTCGAGCAGTACTTC.

This clonotype was detected a few times. This rearrangement joins TRBV27 to TRBJ1-1, with a weak D call TRBD1 (5 bases). This CDR3 region has 16 residues. V was cut by 6 bases and J by 1 base, with 18 bases left in between. CDR1 is MNHEY, CDR2 SMNVEV, per germline (reference sequence). This CDR3 reads CASSPMPGPWNTEAFF. In DNA, the CDR3 is TGTGCCAGCAGCCCTATGCCGGGACCGTGGAACACTGAAGCTTTCTTT.

This clonotype occurred a few times. The gene calls are TRBV7-9 and TRBJ1-1; TRBD1 is a possible D gene (5 bases). Deletions cut 1 base from V and 1 base from J, with 22 bases between. The CDR3 extends over 19 amino acids. CDR1 and CDR2 (germline): SEHNR, FQNEAQ (reference sequence). Here the CDR3 DNA reads TGTGCCAGCAGCTTAGAAGCGGGGCCCGCCGTCCCTCCGAACACTGAAGCTTTCTTT. Translation: CASSLEAGPAVPPNTEAFF. Combining the CDR3 with reference TRBV7-9 and TRBJ1-1 gives the whole variable domain DTGVSQNPRHKITKRGQNVTFRCDPISEHNRLYWYRQTLGQGPEFLTYFQNEAQLEKSRLLSDRFSAERPKGSFSTLEIQRTEQGDSAMYLCASSLEAGPAVPPNTEAFFGQGTRLTVV.

This clonotype came up a few times. The chain has TRBV19 and TRBJ2-1, with D possibly being TRBD2 (6 bases). This CDR3 has 13 amino acids. Germline CDR1 is LNHDA and CDR2 is SQIVND (reference sequence). V gave up 7 bases and J gave up 7 bases, with 14 bases separating them. The CDR3 reads CASNGLAWNEQFF. CDR3 DNA sequence: TGTGCCAGTAACGGGCTAGCGTGGAATGAGCAGTTCTTC.

This chain uses TRBV12-3 or TRBV12-4 with TRBJ2-7, with D uncertain. This CDR3 contains 14 residues. Trimming cost V 3 bases and J 0 bases, with 9 bases left between them. DNA for the CDR3: TGTGCCAGCAGTTTGGCCAGAACCTCCTACGAGCAGTACTTC. This codes for CASSLARTSYEQYF.

This clonotype was observed at least ten times. V is TRBV29-1 and J is TRBJ2-1; D is perhaps TRBD1 (5 bases). The V and J ends lost 1 base and 2 bases respectively, with 12 bases between them. CDR1 SQVTM and CDR2 ANQGSEA come from the germline V gene. CDR3 size: 15 residues. CDR3: CSVEVWGVAYNEQFF. The CDR3, as DNA: TGCAGCGTTGAAGTATGGGGCGTCGCCTACAATGAGCAGTTCTTC.

This clonotype was counted at least ten times. The chain couples TRBV7-9 to TRBJ2-3; D gene ambiguous. Germline values: CDR1 SEHNR, CDR2 FQNEAQ (reference sequence). The length of the CDR3 is 16 residues. V gave up 0 bases and J gave up 0 bases, with 10 bases separating them. CDR3 amino acids: CASSLALLWSTDTQYF. The CDR3 nucleotides are TGTGCCAGCAGCTTAGCGCTCCTGTGGAGCACAGATACGCAGTATTTT.

This clonotype was found a few times. In DNA form, the CDR3 reads TGTGCCAGCAGAGACGACAGGAGCTCCTACAATGAGCAGTTCTTC. Translating it yields CASRDDRSSYNEQFF. This sequence joins TRBV6-1 and TRBJ2-1, with D possibly matching TRBD1 (6 bases). V lost 6 bases and J lost 0, with 12 bases in between. Germline V gene lookup returns CDR1 MNHNS and CDR2 SASEGT. CDR3 size: 15 residues.

V and J are TRBV5-1 and TRBJ2-7; D possibly uses TRBD1 or TRBD2 (5 bases each). V lost 1 base and J lost 3, with 11 bases in between. The CDR3 contains 14 residues. Per germline, CDR1 SGHRS and CDR2 YFSETQ. The CDR3 DNA reads as TGCGCCAGCAGCTTGCAGGGAGACCACTACGAGCAGTACTTC. It codes for CASSLQGDHYEQYF.

The CDR3 spells CSAKREVWSVDEQFF. CDR3 in DNA: TGCAGTGCTAAGCGGGAGGTTTGGTCCGTTGATGAGCAGTTCTTC. This chain connects TRBV20-1 to TRBJ2-1, with 9 positions matching TRBD2. This CDR3 is 15 amino acids long. Germline V CDR1 and CDR2: DFQATT, SNEGSKA (reference sequence). V trimming: 4 bases; J trimming: 8 bases; junction bases outside the gene matches: 12.